This is a list of T cell receptor beta chains from one sample in a study of human T cells and chemical hapten exposure. TCRdb recomputed calls from the RACE reads with MiXCR, one row per CDR3 protein. The sample has about 340,000 distinct CDR3 sequences; about 7% are singletons. The specimen was whole blood, collected in connection with sensitization to the hapten diphenylcyclopropenone (DPC). All receptors come from a woman aged 18 to 35 with alopecia areata. Some clones in this sample may be carry-over from other donors' samples. The CDR3 runs from the conserved cysteine through the conserved F or W. D genes are given only for firm matches. Only part of the rows carry a size: once, few, many, or a class if the clone is expanded.

CDR3 DNA,CDR3 protein,J gene,clone size,D gene,V gene
TGCGCCAGCAGCTCGCAACCTATCGGACAGGGGAGCACAGATACGCAGTATTTT,CASSSQPIGQGSTDTQYF,TRBJ2-3,many,TRBD1,TRBV5-1
TGTGCCAGCAGGGAGTCCGCCCCGGGGGGGCATACCGGGGAGCTGTTTTTT,CASRESAPGGHTGELFF,TRBJ2-2,many,TRBD2,TRBV27
TGCGCCAGCAGCCAAGGGATCCTGGTCTCCAACTATGGCTACACCTTC,CASSQGILVSNYGYTF,TRBJ1-2,few,.,TRBV4-1
TGCGCCAGCAGCTCCGATACTGGGGCCAACGTCCTGACTTTC,CASSSDTGANVLTF,TRBJ2-6,many,.,TRBV5-1
TGTGCCAGCAGCTTAGAGTCAGAAGGGGCGTATGGCTACACCTTC,CASSLESEGAYGYTF,TRBJ1-2,many,.,TRBV7-9
TGTGCCAGCAGCGAGGAGGGTTTCGACGGCTCACCCCTCCACTTT,CASSEEGFDGSPLHF,TRBJ1-6,.,.,TRBV9
TGCGCCAGCAGCCGGTCCGGGACTAGCGGGGGGCGATTACAAGAGACCCAGTACTTC,CASSRSGTSGGRLQETQYF,TRBJ2-5,few,TRBD2,TRBV4-3
TGTGCCAGCAGCTTAGCCGGGGACGGTAGGGTAAAACTGTTTTTT,CASSLAGDGRVKLFF,TRBJ1-4,.,.,TRBV11-2
TGTGCCAGCAGCCCTTATTGGGGGGTCGGGACAGGGTCCTCTGGGGCCAACGTCCTGACTTTC,CASSPYWGVGTGSSGANVLTF,TRBJ2-6,.,TRBD1,TRBV7-8
TGTGCCAGCAGCCTCGGCGGGAGTGAGCAGTACTTC,CASSLGGSEQYF,TRBJ2-7,many,TRBD2,TRBV7-3
TGTGCCAGCAGGACGCCAGGGACAGGGGTAGAGACCCAGTACTTC,CASRTPGTGVETQYF,TRBJ2-5,many,TRBD1,TRBV7-2
TGTGCCAGCAGCCGGAGGGGGTTTGCAACTAATGAAAAACTGTTTTTT,CASSRRGFATNEKLFF,TRBJ1-4,.,.,TRBV7-2
TGTGCCAGCAGCCCAAACCTTCCTAGCGGGGGTTGGTCAGATACGCAGTATTTT,CASSPNLPSGGWSDTQYF,TRBJ2-3,many,TRBD2,TRBV7-2
TGCAGCGCTAACGGACGAAACACCGGGGAGCTGTTTTTT,CSANGRNTGELFF,TRBJ2-2,few,.,TRBV29-1
TGTGCCAGCAGTTCGGTCACAGATACGCAGTATTTT,CASSSVTDTQYF,TRBJ2-3,many,.,TRBV6-2/TRBV6-3
TGTGCCAGCAGTTTCGACACCCCTAATGAAAAACTGTTTTTT,CASSFDTPNEKLFF,TRBJ1-4,few,.,TRBV28
TGTGCCAGCAGTCCCCTCGTCCAAAGCGCGAATAACTATGGCTACACCTTC,CASSPLVQSANNYGYTF,TRBJ1-2,medium-sized,.,TRBV6-5
TGTGCCAGCAGCCCGGGGGGCCAGTACGAGCAGTACTTC,CASSPGGQYEQYF,TRBJ2-7,.,.,TRBV7-9
TGTGCCAGCAGCTTCCCCCAGTCGGATACGCAGTATTTT,CASSFPQSDTQYF,TRBJ2-3,few,.,TRBV6-6
TGTGCCAGCAGCCTGGGGGGGCTCGCAGCGGATACGCAGTATTTT,CASSLGGLAADTQYF,TRBJ2-3,many,.,TRBV11-2
TGTGCCAGCAGTTTGGGGGCCCCTGAAGCTTTCTTT,CASSLGAPEAFF,TRBJ1-1,few,.,TRBV12-3/TRBV12-4
TGTGCCAGCAGTTACGTAGTCGGGGGGGCATGGAGGAATGAGCAGTTCTTC,CASSYVVGGAWRNEQFF,TRBJ2-1,.,TRBD2,TRBV6-2/TRBV6-3
TGTGCCAGCAGTTTTGAGGGATTTCATCAGCCCCAGCATTTT,CASSFEGFHQPQHF,TRBJ1-5,.,.,TRBV12-3/TRBV12-4
TGTGCCAGCAGCCAACCACCTCTGTGGACTAGCGTGGACAATGAGCAGTTCTTC,CASSQPPLWTSVDNEQFF,TRBJ2-1,.,TRBD2,TRBV4-2
TGTGCCAGCAGTCAAGGACAGGGTTTTAGAGCTTCCTTT,CASSQGQGFRASF,TRBJ1-1,.,TRBD1,TRBV12-3/TRBV12-4
TGCAGTGCTTTAAGGTGGAATGAGCAGTTCTTC,CSALRWNEQFF,TRBJ2-1,.,.,TRBV20-1
TGCAGCGTTGATGGGGGACTAGTACAGGAGACCCAGTACTTC,CSVDGGLVQETQYF,TRBJ2-5,many,TRBD2,TRBV29-1
TGTGCCAGCAGCGTACAGTCCAGGGGCGAAAACATTCAGTACTTC,CASSVQSRGENIQYF,TRBJ2-4,.,.,TRBV6-5
TGTGCCAGCAGTCCGACAGGGTCGTACGGTGAGCAGTTCTTC,CASSPTGSYGEQFF,TRBJ2-1,few,TRBD1,TRBV6-2/TRBV6-3
TGCAGCGGTGGTCCGGCGGGAGACTATGGCTACACCTTC,CSGGPAGDYGYTF,TRBJ1-2,.,.,TRBV29-1
TGTGCCAGCTCACCAAAACTTAGCTCCTATAATTCACCCCTCCACTTT,CASSPKLSSYNSPLHF,TRBJ1-6,.,.,TRBV18
TGTGCCATCAGTGAGTCGGGACAGGGTGGCGATACGCAGTATTTT,CAISESGQGGDTQYF,TRBJ2-3,many,TRBD1,TRBV10-3
TGTGCCAGCAGTTTAGAGGGCCCACCGACGGGAGATACGCAGTATTTT,CASSLEGPPTGDTQYF,TRBJ2-3,many,.,TRBV12-3/TRBV12-4
TGTGCCAGCAGCCAACGACAGCTAGCGGGGGCCAACGTCCTGACTTTC,CASSQRQLAGANVLTF,TRBJ2-6,few,.,TRBV14
TGTGCCAGCAGCCGCGGGGGGGCTGGAGATACGCAGTATTTT,CASSRGGAGDTQYF,TRBJ2-3,.,TRBD2,TRBV28
TGTGCCAGCAGTGAAGGGTACAGCTATAGCAATCAGCCCCAGCATTTT,CASSEGYSYSNQPQHF,TRBJ1-5,.,.,TRBV6-1
TGTGCCAGCAGTTTTTGGGAAGGCGGAGAGACCCAGTACTTC,CASSFWEGGETQYF,TRBJ2-5,few,.,TRBV12-3/TRBV12-4
TGCAGTGCTAGAGATGGCGGACTAGCGGGGGACGAGCAGTACTTC,CSARDGGLAGDEQYF,TRBJ2-7,.,TRBD2,TRBV20-1
TGTGCCAGCAGCAAGGGACAGGGAAGTGGCTACACCTTC,CASSKGQGSGYTF,TRBJ1-2,.,TRBD1,TRBV3-1
TGCGCCAGCAGCTTCGGGCAGAACTCCTACAATGAGCAGTTCTTC,CASSFGQNSYNEQFF,TRBJ2-1,few,.,TRBV5-1
TGTGCCAGCAGTTACTCGGAGGGGCTTGGGGCCAACGTCCTGACTTTC,CASSYSEGLGANVLTF,TRBJ2-6,many,.,TRBV6-5